These T cell receptor beta chains were read from a single sample in a study of T cell repertoires in cytomegalovirus infection. TCRdb analysed the reads with MiXCR anew, one entry per CDR3 protein. Of roughly 130,000 distinct CDR3 sequences in the sample, less than 9.5% were seen once. The sequencing input was PBMCs. The receptors derive from a human donor in good health (CMV status not recorded). Some clones in this sample may be carry-over from other donors' samples. Each CDR3 is given with its conserved first and last residue. Each record gives: clone size, D gene, J gene, V gene, CDR3 DNA, CDR3 protein. A D gene is named only where the DNA matches it firmly. Clone sizes are given selectively: once, few, many, or a class where the clone is expanded.

>few|.|TRBJ2-1|TRBV19
TGTGCCAGTAGTACCGACAGGTTTTTGGGGGAGCAGTTCTTC
CASSTDRFLGEQFF
>.|.|TRBJ1-1|TRBV5-6
TGTGTCAGCACCTACACCCGGGAGGGTGAAGCTTTCTTT
CVSTYTREGEAFF
>many|.|TRBJ1-4|TRBV28
TGTGCCAGCAGTTTACCCCTAAAGGATGAAAAACTGTTTTTT
CASSLPLKDEKLFF
>.|.|TRBJ2-2|TRBV6-6
TGTGCCAGCAGTTACTCGAAATCCTCCGCGAACACCGGGGAGCTGTTTTTT
CASSYSKSSANTGELFF
>many|.|TRBJ1-1|TRBV19
TGTGCCAGTAGTATGACGGCGGGGGCTGAAGCTTTCTTT
CASSMTAGAEAFF
>few|TRBD2|TRBJ2-7|TRBV14
TGTGCCAGCAGCCAAGACCCCGGTGCGGGGGGTGTTTCCTACGAGCAGTACTTC
CASSQDPGAGGVSYEQYF
>many|.|TRBJ2-7|TRBV7-2
TGTGCCAGCAGCGACTTGCGGGACAGTTACGAGCAGTACTTC
CASSDLRDSYEQYF
>many|.|TRBJ1-1|TRBV12-3/TRBV12-4
TGTGCCAGCAGTGTTAGGGGGAACACTGAAGCTTTCTTT
CASSVRGNTEAFF
>many|.|TRBJ2-3|TRBV7-3
TGTGCCAGCAGCCCGACCGTGGGGTGGGGTACGCAGTATTTT
CASSPTVGWGTQYF
>many|.|TRBJ1-6|TRBV7-2
TGTGCCAGCAGCTCCCCCGGGACGGAGAGCTCCTATAATTCACCCCTCCACTTT
CASSSPGTESSYNSPLHF
>few|.|TRBJ2-7|TRBV18
TGTGCCAGCTCAGACGGGATATCCTACGAGCAGTACTTC
CASSDGISYEQYF
>many|.|TRBJ1-5|TRBV30
TGTGCCTGGACCACCGACCGGAATCAGCCCCAGCATTTT
CAWTTDRNQPQHF
>many|.|TRBJ2-1|TRBV20-1
TGCAGTGCTAGCCGACGGCAGGCACCCCTCAATGAGCAGTTCTTC
CSASRRQAPLNEQFF
>many|.|TRBJ1-1|TRBV23-1
TGCGCCAGCAGTCAATCCAAAGAGAGCGACACTGAAGCTTTCTTT
CASSQSKESDTEAFF
>many|.|TRBJ2-7|TRBV7-9
TGTGCCAGCAGCTTTTCGGCGACAGTAGAAGAGCAGTACTTC
CASSFSATVEEQYF
>.|TRBD1|TRBJ2-7|TRBV7-9
TGTGCCAGCAGCCTTCGAACCGGGACAGCATACGAGCAGTACTTC
CASSLRTGTAYEQYF
>.|TRBD2|TRBJ2-5|TRBV29-1
TGCAGCGCCCGGGGAGGGAGCGAGACCCAGTACTTC
CSARGGSETQYF
>few|TRBD1|TRBJ2-1|TRBV2
TGTGCCAGCACGAGACAGGGGGGCTACAATGAGCAGTTCTTC
CASTRQGGYNEQFF
>many|TRBD1|TRBJ2-4|TRBV19
TGTGCCAGTAGAAGACAGGGAGTAGGGGCCAAAAACATTCAGTACTTC
CASRRQGVGAKNIQYF
>many|.|TRBJ1-5|TRBV2
TGTGCCAGCAGGAGGGACATGTCCCTTCAGCCCCAGCATTTT
CASRRDMSLQPQHF
>few|.|TRBJ2-7|TRBV15
TGTGCCACCAGCGGCCCCGCAGGGGGGGATTACGAGCAGTACTTC
CATSGPAGGDYEQYF
>few|TRBD1|TRBJ1-6|TRBV2
TGTGCCAGCAGTGAAGCATGGGACAGTGATAATTCACCCCTCCACTTT
CASSEAWDSDNSPLHF
>few|.|TRBJ1-1|TRBV29-1
TGCAGCGTTAACAGGGTCACTGAAGCTTTCTTT
CSVNRVTEAFF
>few|.|TRBJ2-1|TRBV12-3/TRBV12-4
TGTGCCAGCAGTCCGACTTGGAATGAGCAGTTCTTC
CASSPTWNEQFF
>few|.|TRBJ2-2|TRBV28
TGTGCCAGCAGTTTAGCGGTGGGAAACACCGGGGAGCTGTTTTTT
CASSLAVGNTGELFF
>few|.|TRBJ2-7|TRBV28
TGTGCCAGCAGCCCCCCCTGGTCCCCCTCCTACGAGCAGTACTTC
CASSPPWSPSYEQYF
>many|.|TRBJ2-7|TRBV4-2
TGTGCCAGCAGCCAAGGAGCTAGAATCGGTCTCCACGAGCAGTACTTC
CASSQGARIGLHEQYF
>.|TRBD1|TRBJ2-7|TRBV5-5
TGTGCCAGCAGCTTGGGACAGGGGGACTACGAGCAGTACTTC
CASSLGQGDYEQYF
>many|.|TRBJ2-2|TRBV19
TGTGCCAGTACACAGGACAGAACCACCGGGGAGCTGTTTTTT
CASTQDRTTGELFF